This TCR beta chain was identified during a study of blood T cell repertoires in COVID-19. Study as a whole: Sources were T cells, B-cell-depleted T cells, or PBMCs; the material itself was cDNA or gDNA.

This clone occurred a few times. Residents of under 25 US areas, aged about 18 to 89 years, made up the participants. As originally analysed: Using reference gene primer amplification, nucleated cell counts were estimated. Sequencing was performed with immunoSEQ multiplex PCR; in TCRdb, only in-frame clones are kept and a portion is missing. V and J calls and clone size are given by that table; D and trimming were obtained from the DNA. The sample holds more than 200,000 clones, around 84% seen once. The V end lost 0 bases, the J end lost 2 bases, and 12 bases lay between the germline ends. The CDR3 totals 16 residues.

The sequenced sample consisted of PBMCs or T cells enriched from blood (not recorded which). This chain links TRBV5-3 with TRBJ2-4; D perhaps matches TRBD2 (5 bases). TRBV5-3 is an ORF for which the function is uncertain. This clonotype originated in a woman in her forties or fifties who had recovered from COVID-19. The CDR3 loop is CARSLAGRLPKNIQYF. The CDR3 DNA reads TGTGCCAGAAGCTTGGCTGGGAGATTGCCCAAAAACATTCAGTACTTC.